This TCR beta chain originates from a study of siplizumab effects on memory and regulatory T cells. This clone has a handful of counts. The antigen remains undetermined. Study-level results: Assignment of a naive or memory phenotype failed for roughly 75-95% of the proliferating CD4+ or CD8+ clones. Where siplizumab was present, mappable alloreactive CD4+ clones averaged 68.8% Treg-derived, compared with less than 35% in controls.

Profiled with immunoSEQ multiplex PCR; TCRdb holds only in-frame clones, not every one. The sample lists over 55,000 clones; over 65% were seen once. Sequences were generated from unstimulated naive, memory, effector memory and TEMRA subsets in a few donor pairs. Sequenced sample: memory CD4+ T cells sorted from blood. This TCR was sampled from a human donor in good health.

The CDR3 bases are TGTGCCAGCAGTCACGAGGGACAAGCTTTTAATGAGCAGTTCTTC. Translating gives CASSHEGQAFNEQFF. The chain has TRBV6-6 and TRBJ2-1, with a possible D match to TRBD1 (6 bases). The CDR3 is 15 amino acids. V lost 5 bases to trimming and J lost 7 bases, with 18 bases between them. Germline-derived CDR1 and CDR2 are MNHNY and SVGAGI (reference sequence).